These 27 T cell receptor beta chains originate from one sample sequenced in a study of shared clonotypes between healthy human individuals. The method was immunoSEQ multiplex PCR; TCRdb's version includes in-frame clones alone and lacks a portion of them. The table lists a few million clones, around nine tenths of them singletons. The specimen sequenced was naive CD4+ T cells sorted from blood. The subset here: CD45RA+ positively selected. These receptors were taken from a man younger than 30 in good health.

This clone occurred a few times. V usage is TRBV18 and J usage is TRBJ1-3; D is unclear. Germline CDR1 and CDR2: KGHSH and LQKENI. CDR3 length equals 14 residues. V dropped 4 bases and J dropped 4 bases, with 11 bases sitting between them. The CDR3 DNA follows: TGTGCCAGCTCACAGGAGGGAGGAGGAAACACCATATATTTT. It codes for CASSQEGGGNTIYF. Full variable domain (remainder filled in from reference TRBV18 and TRBJ1-3): NAGVMQNPRHLVRRRGQEARLRCSPMKGHSHVYWYRQLPEEGLKFMVYLQKENIIDESGMPKERFSAEFPKEGPSILRIQQVVRGDSAAYFCASSQEGGGNTIYFGEGSWLTVV.

The CDR3 region is CASMRQGDEQYF. The CDR3 DNA reads as TGTGCCAGCATGCGACAGGGGGACGAGCAGTACTTC. V gene TRBV6-5 combines with J gene TRBJ2-7; 9 nucleotides line up with TRBD1. V lost 7 bases, J lost 5 bases, and 3 bases stayed unmatched. The CDR3 runs 12 residues. The germline gives CDR1 MNHEY, CDR2 SVGAGI.

On this clone itself: The same CDR3 can be traced to other DNA sequences in this sample. This chain joins TRBV28 and TRBJ1-5; 9 bases agree with TRBD1. Losses at the gene ends were 5 bases for V and 7 bases for J; bases not matched to a gene: 9. This CDR3 spans 15 amino acids. Per germline, CDR1 MDHEN and CDR2 SYDVKM. This CDR3 reads CASSTQGAGNQPQHF. CDR3 DNA sequence: TGTGCCAGCAGTACACAGGGGGCAGGAAACCAGCCCCAGCATTTT.

This clone was counted between two and nine times. The CDR3 here is CASSLQGGGNSPLHF. The CDR3, as DNA: TGTGCCAGCTCACTACAGGGAGGTGGTAATTCACCCCTCCACTTT. V usage is TRBV18 and J usage is TRBJ1-6, with D possibly being TRBD1 (6 bases). The CDR3 is 15 residues long. CDR1 is KGHSH and CDR2 is LQKENI in the germline V gene. V was clipped by 4 bases and J by 6 bases, with 13 bases between them.

The chain joins TRBV7-2 to TRBJ1-1, with 7 positions matching TRBD1. Germline V gives CDR1 SGHTA, CDR2 FQGNSA. Trimming at V came to 4 bases and at J to 1 base, leaving 6 bases not matched to a gene. This CDR3 has 15 amino acids. The CDR3 DNA reads TGTGCCAGCAGCTCCTCGACAGGGTCGAACACTGAAGCTTTCTTT. Translated: CASSSSTGSNTEAFF.

This clone has just one count. This sequence joins TRBV7-9 and TRBJ1-6; 8 bases fit TRBD1. V was clipped by 6 bases and J by 8 bases; unmatched bases: 9. CDR1 SEHNR and CDR2 FQNEAQ come from the germline V gene (reference sequence). The CDR3 loop spans 15 amino acids. In DNA form, the CDR3 reads TGTGCCAGCAGGTCCGGGACAGGTGAATATTCACCCCTCCACTTT. Translation: CASRSGTGEYSPLHF.

As concerns this clone: This same CDR3 is encoded by further DNA sequences in the sample. This rearrangement joins TRBV4-1 to TRBJ2-7, with 9 nucleotides matching TRBD2. Germline CDR1 MGHRA, CDR2 YSYEKL. The CDR3 spans 15 residues. Losses at the gene ends were 1 base for V and 4 bases for J; bases not matched to a gene: 5. CDR3 nucleotides: TGCGCCAGCAGCCAAGCGGAAGCGGGGGGATACGAGCAGTACTTC. This codes for CASSQAEAGGYEQYF.

This clone appeared once. The chain has TRBV5-6 and TRBJ2-7; no firm D call. This CDR3 has 15 residues. V was cut by 0 bases and J by 4 bases, with 14 bases left in between. Germline-derived CDR1 and CDR2 are SGHDT and YYEEEE. The CDR3 DNA sequence: TGTGCCAGCAGCTTGGGTCCAGATGGTTCTTACGAGCAGTACTTC. This codes for CASSLGPDGSYEQYF.

Turning to this clone: In the same sample, other DNA sequences code for this CDR3. The V gene is TRBV30, the J gene TRBJ1-3, with D possibly matching TRBD1 (5 bases). This CDR3 has 15 residues. V lost 0 bases and J 0 bases, leaving 9 bases between the germline ends. Germline V gene lookup returns CDR1 GTSNPN and CDR2 SVGIG (reference sequence). CDR3 residues: CAWSVKGSSGNTIYF. Written as DNA, the CDR3 is TGTGCCTGGAGTGTCAAGGGGAGCTCTGGAAACACCATATATTTT.

The chain recombines TRBV7-9 with TRBJ1-2; a possible D gene is TRBD1 (5 bases). Per germline, CDR1 SEHNR and CDR2 FQNEAQ (reference sequence). The CDR3 spans 13 residues. Trimming left V 5 bases short and J 8 bases short, with 15 bases between. The DNA for the CDR3 is TGTGCCAGCAGCCTTGGACAACGCGTCGGCTACACCTTC. It translates to CASSLGQRVGYTF. Full variable domain (outside the CDR3, taken from reference TRBV7-9 and TRBJ1-2): DTGVSQNPRHKITKRGQNVTFRCDPISEHNRLYWYRQTLGQGPEFLTYFQNEAQLEKSRLLSDRFSAERPKGSFSTLEIQRTEQGDSAMYLCASSLGQRVGYTFGSGTRLTVV.

This sequence joins TRBV19 and TRBJ1-3; D ambiguous. Germline lookup yields CDR1 LNHDA and CDR2 SQIVND (reference sequence). The ends were cut back, 5 bases at V and 7 bases at J, with 12 bases in the middle. CDR3 length: 13 residues. This CDR3 reads CASSETPRNTIYF. The CDR3 DNA sequence: TGTGCCAGTAGTGAAACCCCAAGGAACACCATATATTTT. Full variable domain (missing parts from reference TRBV19 and TRBJ1-3): DGGITQSPKYLFRKEGQNVTLSCEQNLNHDAMYWYRQDPGQGLRLIYYSQIVNDFQKGDIAEGYSVSREKKESFPLTVTSAQKNPTAFYLCASSETPRNTIYFGEGSWLTVV.

This clone appeared a single time. The CDR3 DNA sequence: TGCAGCACTGGGGAGGGTAGCACAGATACGCAGTATTTT. This encodes CSTGEGSTDTQYF. This rearrangement joins TRBV29-1 to TRBJ2-3, with 7 positions matching TRBD2. The CDR3 extends over 13 amino acids. Germline CDR1 reads SQVTM; CDR2 reads ANQGSEA. Losses at the gene ends were 8 bases for V and 0 bases for J; bases not matched to a gene: 5.

The chain has TRBV11-2 and TRBJ1-4; TRBD1 is a possible D gene (6 bases). CDR3 size: 13 residues. V lost 4 bases and J 14 bases, leaving 17 bases between the germline ends. Germline lookup yields CDR1 SGHAT and CDR2 FQNNGV. CDR3 nucleotides: TGTGCCAGCAGCTCGAGCTCCGGGACAATTCTGTTTTTT. Residues: CASSSSSGTILFF.

V and J are TRBV6-5 and TRBJ2-3; a weak D match, TRBD2 (5 bases). Germline CDR1 is MNHEY and CDR2 is SVGAGI. Between the trimmed V and J ends, which lost 2 bases and 2 bases, there was a span of 14 bases. The length of the CDR3 is 16 residues. This chain's CDR3 is CASSYRGSSDTDTQYF. CDR3 coding DNA: TGTGCCAGCAGTTACCGAGGGAGCAGTGACACAGATACGCAGTATTTT.

The V and J genes are TRBV27 and TRBJ2-3; TRBD2 matches 8 bases. The germline V gene encodes CDR1 MNHEY and CDR2 SMNVEV (reference sequence). Trimming at V came to 3 bases and at J to 5 bases, leaving 7 bases not matched to a gene. This CDR3 region has 15 residues. The CDR3 nucleotides are TGTGCCAGCAGTTTGATTAGCGGGGTAAAAGATACGCAGTATTTT. This encodes CASSLISGVKDTQYF.

The CDR3 sequence: CAISPGAYNEQFF. CDR3 in DNA: TGTGCCATCAGTCCGGGGGCCTACAATGAGCAGTTCTTC. V and J are TRBV10-3 and TRBJ2-1, with a tentative D call TRBD2 (6 bases). The CDR3 covers 13 residues. V was shortened by 5 bases and J by 2 bases, with 7 bases between the two germline ends. CDR1 is ENHRY and CDR2 is SYGVKD in the germline V gene.

This clone was seen once. The V and J genes are TRBV5-4 and TRBJ2-1, with D perhaps matching TRBD2 (5 bases). The V gene's germline CDR1 is SGHNT and CDR2 YYREEE (reference sequence). This CDR3 has 15 residues. V lost 2 bases and J lost 2, with 11 bases in between. CDR3 loop: CASSFGGAAYNEQFF. The CDR3, as DNA: TGTGCCAGCAGCTTCGGAGGAGCGGCCTACAATGAGCAGTTCTTC. Complete variable domain (other parts from reference TRBV5-4 and TRBJ2-1): ETGVTQSPTHLIKTRGQQVTLRCSSQSGHNTVSWYQQALGQGPQFIFQYYREEENGRGNFPPRFSGLQFPNYSSELNVNALELDDSALYLCASSFGGAAYNEQFFGPGTRLTVL.

The V call is TRBV7-2, the J call TRBJ2-2, with 11 bases aligning to TRBD2. V shed 5 bases, J shed 4 bases, and the junction held 6 bases outside the gene matches. The CDR3 runs 16 residues. Per the germline V gene, CDR1 is SGHTA and CDR2 is FQGNSA. CDR3 amino acids: CASSRVAGGPTGELFF. In DNA form, the CDR3 reads TGTGCCAGCAGCCGGGTAGCGGGGGGGCCCACCGGGGAGCTGTTTTTT. The entire variable domain, with the rest obtained from reference TRBV7-2 and TRBJ2-2, is as follows: GAGVSQSPSNKVTEKGKDVELRCDPISGHTALYWYRQSLGQGLEFLIYFQGNSAPDKSGLPSDRFSAERTGGSVSTLTIQRTQQEDSAVYLCASSRVAGGPTGELFFGEGSRLTVL.

The V call is TRBV7-2, the J call TRBJ2-5; a weak D match, TRBD2 (6 bases). V was trimmed by 1 base and J by 1 base, leaving 16 bases between them. From germline, CDR1 is SGHTA and CDR2 FQGNSA. The CDR3 has 17 amino acids. The CDR3 bases are TGTGCCAGCAGCTTAGGGGTGGGGGGAGCAGTCCAAGAGACCCAGTACTTC. This gives the protein CASSLGVGGAVQETQYF.

V usage is TRBV14 and J usage is TRBJ2-7, with D unclear. V gave up 3 bases and J gave up 2 bases, with 11 bases separating them. Germline V lookup: CDR1 SGHDN, CDR2 FVKESK. The CDR3 sequence is 14 residues long. The CDR3 is CASSHALTAYEQYF. The CDR3 DNA follows: TGTGCCAGCAGCCACGCTCTTACTGCCTACGAGCAGTACTTC.

This chain uses TRBV18 with TRBJ1-2; unclear D gene. Trimming left V 2 bases short and J 4 bases short, with 11 bases between. CDR1 is KGHSH and CDR2 is LQKENI in the germline V gene. CDR3 length equals 14 residues. In DNA form, the CDR3 reads TGTGCCAGCTCACCATCGGTAGAGTCCTATGGCTACACCTTC. This gives the protein CASSPSVESYGYTF.

V usage is TRBV28 and J usage is TRBJ2-5; 8 bases are shared with TRBD2. The CDR3 is made up of 14 amino acids. The V and J ends lost 6 bases and 4 bases, in that order; junction bases with no gene match: 7. Per the germline V gene, CDR1 is MDHEN and CDR2 is SYDVKM. Written as DNA, the CDR3 is TGTGCCAGCAGGGCCGGGGGGGTGCGAGAGACCCAGTACTTC. Encoded protein: CASRAGGVRETQYF.

The genes are TRBV10-3 and TRBJ2-5; 8 bases match TRBD2. The CDR3 runs to 13 residues. V lost 9 bases to trimming and J lost 5 bases; unmatched junction nucleotides: 8. Germline assignment: CDR1 ENHRY and CDR2 SYGVKD. Here the CDR3 reads CAIRTSTAETQYF. As DNA, the CDR3 is TGTGCCATTCGGACTAGCACGGCGGAGACCCAGTACTTC.

The chain links TRBV6-5 to TRBJ2-7; TRBD1 agrees at 10 bases. Germline V gene data show CDR1 as MNHEY and CDR2 as SVGAGI. Trimming removed 2 bases from V and 7 bases from J; junction bases left unmatched: 8. The CDR3 length is 15 residues. The CDR3 sequence is CASSYSSSGQGEQYF. CDR3 nucleotides: TGTGCCAGCAGTTACAGTAGCTCGGGACAGGGGGAGCAGTACTTC.

The rearrangement joins TRBV5-4 to TRBJ2-2; 8 positions agree with TRBD2. Germline loops: CDR1 SGHNT, CDR2 YYREEE (reference sequence). J gave up 6 bases and V 4 bases, and 8 bases lay outside the gene matches. This CDR3 has 15 residues. In DNA, the CDR3 is TGTGCCAGCAGCGAAACGGGGGGACTAGCCGGGGAGCTGTTTTTT. Translating it yields CASSETGGLAGELFF.

Here the CDR3 reads CASSSSGLAGEETQYF. The CDR3 DNA follows: TGTGCCAGCAGCTCCTCCGGACTAGCGGGAGAAGAGACCCAGTACTTC. V usage is TRBV11-3 and J usage is TRBJ2-5; 13 bases agree with TRBD2. This CDR3 has 16 amino acids. After removal of 4 bases from V and 3 bases from J, the junction contained 5 bases not matched to a gene. Looked up from germline, CDR1 is SGHNT and CDR2 is YENEEA.

The J gene is TRBJ2-5, the V gene TRBV9, with D hard to call. The germline V and J ends were trimmed by 0 bases and 2 bases, with 8 bases remaining between them. The CDR3 has 14 amino acids. The V gene's germline CDR1 is SGDLS and CDR2 YYNGEE. The CDR3 protein is CASSVEYGQETQYF. CDR3 nucleotide sequence: TGTGCCAGCAGCGTAGAGTATGGGCAAGAGACCCAGTACTTC.